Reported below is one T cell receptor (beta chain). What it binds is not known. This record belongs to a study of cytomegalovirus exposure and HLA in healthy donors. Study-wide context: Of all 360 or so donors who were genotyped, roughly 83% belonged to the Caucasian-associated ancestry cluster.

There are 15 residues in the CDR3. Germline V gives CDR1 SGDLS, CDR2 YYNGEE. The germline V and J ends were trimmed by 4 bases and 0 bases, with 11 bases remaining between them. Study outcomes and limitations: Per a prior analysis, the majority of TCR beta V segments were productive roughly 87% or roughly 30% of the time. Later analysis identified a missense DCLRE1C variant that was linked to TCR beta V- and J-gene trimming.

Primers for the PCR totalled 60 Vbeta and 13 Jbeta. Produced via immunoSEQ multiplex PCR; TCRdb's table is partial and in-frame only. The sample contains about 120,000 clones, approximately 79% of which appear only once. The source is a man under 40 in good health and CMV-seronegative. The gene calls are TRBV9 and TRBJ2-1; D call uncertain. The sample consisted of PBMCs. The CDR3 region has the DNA TGTGCCAGCAGCCCCCACTGGAGCTCCTACAATGAGCAGTTCTTC. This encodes CASSPHWSSYNEQFF.